This T cell receptor beta chain was sequenced during a study of neoadjuvant anti-PD-1 for oral cavity cancer. For the study at large: Patients without progression received a fourth nivolumab dose around day 43, then surgical resection on days 50-56.

Repertoires were generated with immunoSEQ multiplex PCR, while TCRdb's copy carries only in-frame clones and drops some. The sample yields around 81,000 clones, approximately 84% seen once. With V trimmed by 5 bases and J by 6 bases, 19 bases remained unmatched. Germline lookup yields CDR1 SGHVS and CDR2 FNYEAQ. This CDR3 is 17 amino acids long. These newly diagnosed stage II-IVA oral cavity squamous cell carcinoma patients had no prior systemic or radiation treatment. This sample comprised PBMCs, obtained before nivolumab (anti-PD-1) treatment. The rearrangement joins TRBV7-6 to TRBJ2-7, with 7 nucleotides matching TRBD1. The TCR originated in a person aged 35-79 years with oral cavity squamous cell carcinoma. The CDR3 region is CASSLNPAGQALSEQYF. CDR3 bases: TGTGCCAGCAGCCTAAACCCAGCCGGACAGGCACTTTCCGAGCAGTACTTC.